What follows are 16 T cell receptor beta chains derived from one specimen sequenced in a study of CD8 T cells in Susac syndrome. With random hexamers, reverse transcription was performed on 0.5 to 1 ug of RNA. In TCRdb, the immunoSEQ multiplex PCR reads were re-called with MiXCR into one record per CDR3 protein. The sample lists approximately 200,000 distinct CDR3 sequences, around 96% occurring once. What was sequenced was CD4+ T cells from PBMCs. These TCRs come from a human donor with multiple sclerosis.

The chain has TRBV29-1 and TRBJ1-2; TRBD1 might be the D (5 bases). The ends were cut back, 4 bases at V and 3 bases at J, with 9 bases in the middle. CDR3 size: 12 residues. In germline, CDR1 is SQVTM, CDR2 ANQGSEA. The CDR3 is CSVGGSDYGYTF. CDR3 DNA sequence: TGCAGCGTTGGGGGGTCTGACTATGGCTACACCTTC.

The V call is TRBV20-1, the J call TRBJ2-5; 9 bases fit TRBD2. The V segment lost 4 bases and the J segment 5 bases; nucleotides outside the gene matches: 8. The CDR3 sequence is 14 residues long. From germline, CDR1 is DFQATT and CDR2 SNEGSKA (reference sequence). In DNA, the CDR3 is TGCAGTGCTATCCCGGGACTAGCAACGGAGACCCAGTACTTC. This sequence encodes CSAIPGLATETQYF.

V gene TRBV11-2 combines with J gene TRBJ2-3, with a possible D match to TRBD1 (5 bases). V was cut by 5 bases and J by 1 base, with 13 bases left in between. This CDR3 is built from 15 residues. Germline assignment: CDR1 SGHAT and CDR2 FQNNGV. This CDR3 is CASSLQGSGTDTQYF. Written as DNA, the CDR3 is TGTGCCAGCAGCCTGCAGGGCAGCGGCACAGATACGCAGTATTTT.

This rearrangement joins TRBV27 to TRBJ2-7, with 12 bases matching TRBD2. V lost 3 bases to trimming and J lost 2 bases; unmatched junction nucleotides: 5. Germline values: CDR1 MNHEY, CDR2 SMNVEV (reference sequence). This CDR3 is 16 amino acids long. The CDR3 sequence: CASSLKWTSGTYEQYF. The CDR3 DNA reads TGTGCCAGCAGTTTGAAGTGGACTAGCGGGACCTACGAGCAGTACTTC.

V is TRBV19 and J is TRBJ1-3, with D hard to call. Trimming removed 7 bases at V and 0 bases at J, with 10 bases between. CDR3 length: 14 residues. Germline-derived CDR1 and CDR2 are LNHDA and SQIVND (reference sequence). CDR3 in amino acids: CASTFGNSGNTIYF. In DNA, the CDR3 is TGTGCCAGTACATTCGGCAACTCTGGAAACACCATATATTTT.

The chain combines TRBV3-1 with TRBJ2-5; 7 bases align to TRBD1. The V gene's germline CDR1 is LGHDT and CDR2 YNNKEL (reference sequence). V shed 1 base and J 5 bases; nucleotides not matched to a gene: 4. The CDR3 is 14 residues long. For the CDR3, the DNA is TGTGCCAGCAGCCAAGTAGGGGGCCGGGAGACCCAGTACTTC. Residues: CASSQVGGRETQYF.

This clonotype came up once. The chain combines TRBV20-1 with TRBJ2-3, with D possibly matching TRBD1 (5 bases). CDR3 length: 11 residues. Trimming shortened V by 3 bases and J by 4 bases, and 5 bases separated the two germline ends. Germline V gene data show CDR1 as DFQATT and CDR2 as SNEGSKA (reference sequence). In DNA form, the CDR3 reads TGCAGTGCTAGGACAGCAGATACGCAGTATTTT. Residues: CSARTADTQYF.

The J gene is TRBJ2-3, the V gene TRBV5-1; D is unclear. This CDR3 has 13 amino acids. Germline CDR1 reads SGHRS; CDR2 reads YFSETQ. V lost 5 bases, J lost 0 bases, and 7 bases lay in between. The CDR3: CASRKPSTDTQYF. The DNA for the CDR3 is TGCGCCAGCAGAAAGCCTAGCACAGATACGCAGTATTTT.

V is TRBV6-5 and J is TRBJ1-2; D is unresolved. Trimming stripped 0 bases from V and 2 bases from J, with 10 bases between. The germline V gene has CDR1 MNHEY and CDR2 SVGAGI. CDR3 length equals 15 residues. CDR3 amino acids: CASSYSQAGNYGYTF. CDR3 nucleotides: TGTGCCAGCAGTTACTCCCAGGCGGGAAACTATGGCTACACCTTC.

CDR3 sequence (DNA): TGTGCTAGTGGTCCTGACTCCGGGACAGGGGGCACTGAAGCTTTCTTT. Translation gives CASGPDSGTGGTEAFF. The chain couples TRBV12-5 to TRBJ1-1; TRBD1 matches 11 bases. This CDR3 has 16 amino acids. The germline V gene encodes CDR1 LGHNT and CDR2 FRNRAP. The junction had 9 bases not matched to a gene; V was cut back by 5 bases and J by 4 bases. The variable domain in full, completed from reference TRBV12-5 and TRBJ1-1, reads DARVTQTPRHKVTEMGQEVTMRCQPILGHNTVFWYRQTMMQGLELLAYFRNRAPLDDSGMPKDRFSAEMPDATLATLKIQPSEPRDSAVYFCASGPDSGTGGTEAFFGQGTRLTVV.

This sequence joins TRBV20-1 and TRBJ1-2; D perhaps matches TRBD1 (5 bases). Germline loops: CDR1 DFQATT, CDR2 SNEGSKA (reference sequence). The CDR3 runs 11 residues. V was cut by 3 bases and J by 7 bases, with 9 bases left in between. The DNA of the CDR3 is TGCAGTGCTAGGGGGGGGTTTGGCTACACCTTC. It yields the protein CSARGGFGYTF.

The rearrangement links TRBV12-3 or TRBV12-4 to TRBJ1-2; D is unresolved. Trimming left V 6 bases short and J 5 bases short, with 10 bases between. The CDR3 runs 12 residues. CDR3 sequence reads: CASSPHSYGYTF. The CDR3 DNA sequence: TGTGCCAGCAGCCCTCATTCATATGGCTACACCTTC.

The rearrangement links TRBV18 to TRBJ1-2; 10 nucleotides agree with TRBD1. CDR3 length: 15 residues. Per the germline V gene, CDR1 is KGHSH and CDR2 is LQKENI. Trimming removed 4 bases from V and 3 bases from J; junction bases left unmatched: 5. CDR3 residues: CASSLGTGDDYGYTF. The CDR3 nucleotides read TGTGCCAGCTCACTAGGGACAGGGGATGACTATGGCTACACCTTC.

In this sample, this clonotype turned up once. The chain is built from TRBV20-1 and TRBJ2-1, with a possible D match to TRBD1 (6 bases). From germline, CDR1 is DFQATT and CDR2 SNEGSKA (reference sequence). V lost 6 bases and J lost 9, with 18 bases in between. The CDR3 covers 13 residues. The chain's CDR3 is CSALRQVASEQFF. CDR3 sequence (DNA): TGCAGTGCCCTTAGACAGGTCGCGAGTGAGCAGTTCTTC.

This CDR3 reads CSARDGSRETGEQYF. CDR3 DNA: TGCAGTGCTAGAGATGGGTCCAGGGAGACTGGCGAGCAGTACTTC. The chain couples TRBV20-1 to TRBJ2-7; D could derive from TRBD1 or TRBD2 (5 bases each). In germline, CDR1 is DFQATT, CDR2 SNEGSKA (reference sequence). This CDR3 spans 15 amino acids. Trimming shortened V by 0 bases and J by 6 bases, and 18 bases separated the two germline ends.

V usage is TRBV6-4 and J usage is TRBJ2-3; TRBD2 matches at 8 bases. V shed 5 bases and J 5 bases; nucleotides not matched to a gene: 3. Germline CDR1 reads MRHNA; CDR2 reads SNTAGT. This CDR3 comprises 13 residues. Here the CDR3 DNA reads TGTGCCAGCAGTCGGGAGGGCGGAGATACGCAGTATTTT. Its translation: CASSREGGDTQYF.